This paragraph covers one T cell receptor (beta chain) sequence. No antigen is known for it. No quality values exist for individual bases; no much larger clone is one base distant. Based on the germline V gene, the CDR1 and CDR2 sequences are SGHTA and FQGNSA. Trimming at the junction amounts to 4 bases on V and 7 bases on J, and the germline ends lie 11 bases apart. Inclusive of the bounding cysteine and phenylalanine, the CDR3 is 13 residues long. Only the CDR3 DNA is retained, 39 bases long and in frame from the first base. The library was prepared using multiplex PCR. Sequencing was performed on an Illumina HiSeq 4000. TCR beta libraries were built with iRepertoire HTBI primers and Arm-PCR amplification of CDR3 regions. Before sequencing, the PCR products underwent gel purification. In the original analysis: A total of roughly 65 TRBV and some 15 TRBJ segments were identified across samples and were used for gene usage analysis of CDR3 amino acid clonotypes. COPE and FqMerger were used to merge the filtered high-quality paired reads into contigs. BLAST was used to align contigs to the IMGT TRBV, TRBD and TRBJ reference genes, and CDR3 was defined following IMGT. Highly expanded clones were defined as clonotypes with a frequency above 0.1%. Shannon entropy was used to measure repertoire diversity, and the Gini coefficient was used to measure V-J evenness. A clonotype found in more than one individual was treated as public. The public reads were reprocessed in TCRdb via fastp at Q25 and MiXCR, keeping in-frame beta chains. Rows are combined by CDR3 protein, so each entry shows the most common genes and DNA. The V and J calls were not made by the authors but by TCRdb's processing. The sample includes some 560,000 distinct CDR3 sequences, with about 16% observed a single time. The ten largest clonotypes hold around a quarter of the sample.

This record comes from a study of regulatory T cells in long-lasting Graves disease (dated by TCRdb to 2020 to 2022). With regard to the full study: Antithyroid drugs had been taken for less than 3 months by newly diagnosed Graves' disease patients. Patients with persistent Graves' disease were compared with patients with newly diagnosed Graves' disease using TCR sequencing and RNA sequencing of peripheral blood. The study took place in China and was registered as a clinical trial. A total of roughly 35 samples were covered by TCR sequencing, comprising around 13 persistent and around 20 newly diagnosed Graves' disease patients. Results and caveats for the whole study, not just this receptor: Lower TCR Shannon entropy and fewer highly expanded clones were observed in persistent Graves' disease patients than in newly diagnosed patients, which suggested clonal expansion. Sequencing and analysis were limited to the TCR beta chain. The authors noted that the small sample size was a limitation that may lower accuracy. Persistent patients shared more public clonotypes among themselves (around 3,000) than newly diagnosed patients did (approximately 870). Preferential use of TRBV28, TRBJ1-2 and TRBJ2-5 was observed in persistent disease, whereas TRBV20-1 and TRBJ2-1 were favored in newly diagnosed disease. Only peripheral blood was studied, because thyroid tissue, the primary lesion, was inaccessible.

The time point label, read with the paper, signifies: newly diagnosed GD, antithyroid drugs for less than 3 months. RNA was extracted from PBMCs in TRIzol for both TCR sequencing and RNA sequencing. Graves' disease was diagnosed according to American Thyroid Association guidelines. Patients were recruited from an endocrinology department in Xi'an, China. From each patient, approximately 10 milliliters of peripheral blood was collected into an EDTA anticoagulant tube. Ficoll Paque Plus density gradient separation was used to isolate PBMCs, and no additional T cell sorting was done. An Agilent 2100 Bioanalyzer and agarose gel were used to assess RNA quality, and a NanoDrop 2000 was used to measure RNA concentration. The same sample was also studied in work on T cells in Graves' hyperthyroidism and ophthalmopathy. That second publication adds: A patient counted as having stable Graves' hyperthyroidism if no progression to ophthalmopathy occurred over 18 months of follow-up. The hyperthyroidism patients were between 18 and 65 years old and newly diagnosed, with a disease duration of less than 2 months. Patients with uncontrolled infections, other autoimmune diseases, pregnancy or lactation were excluded. Diagnoses were based on clinical symptoms, serum thyroxine and TRAb, thyroid ultrasound and orbital computed tomography. The first round of RT-PCR for the TCR CDR3 was performed with the HTBI primer set and the Qiagen OneStep RT-PCR kit. Most expanded thyroid clonotypes (frequency above 0.001) were also found in blood, which suggests that blood repertoires may mirror thyroid immune responses. In cross-validation, a model built on a 13 V-J signature told ophthalmopathy apart from stable hyperthyroidism with 85% to 90% sensitivity and around 84% specificity, and in testing the same model reached 80%/75%. In validation, the model predicted progression to ophthalmopathy with 60% to 71% sensitivity and about 72% specificity, a median of 6.5 months before onset. To identify distinguishing TCR V-J signatures, a discovery cohort of around 100 patients was used, comprising some 45 with Graves' ophthalmopathy and approximately 58 with stable Graves' hyperthyroidism. Whether ophthalmopathy could be predicted prospectively was tested in an independent validation cohort made up of about 18 hyperthyroidism patients plus 17 patients who later progressed to ophthalmopathy. The roughly 100 discovery patients were randomly divided into training and test sets at a 7:3 ratio. Thyroid tissue and blood T-cell repertoires from six Graves' hyperthyroidism patients were also compared in the study. After sampling, hyperthyroidism patients received methimazole starting at 30 mg daily, and ophthalmopathy patients received high-dose intravenous methylprednisolone. The libraries were constructed in a second round of multiplex PCR and then size-selected and purified. Sequencing of the libraries was done on an Illumina HiSeq2000 using paired-end 100 bp reads. SOAPnuke was used to process the raw data, removing reads that contained adapters or uncalled bases, had a mean Phred below 15, or lacked an exact match to the constant primer or identifier. High-quality paired reads were merged using COPE v1.2.5, and each unique nucleotide sequence was defined as a clonotype. MiTCR v1.1 was used to align the clonotypes against IMGT TRBV, TRBD and TRBJ reference segments. Analysis was restricted to V-J combinations with a frequency above 0.0001, which covered roughly 99% of repertoires. The TCS score was defined as the ratio of F50 (clonal expansion) to E x V (chaos), calculated using BLOSUM62-based TCRdist between CDR3 peptides within each V-J. Welch's t-statistics and random forest reduced 514 V-J features to 13, which were used in a naive Bayes classifier (R e1071). No statistical method was used to set the sample size in advance, and investigators knew the group allocation. According to the paper, TCR Vbeta CDR3 sequencing was carried out on roughly 130 peripheral blood samples, which came from 40 to 45 ophthalmopathy, fewer than 80 hyperthyroidism and roughly 17 progressor patients.

This clonotype originated in a woman aged 35 to 59 with Graves disease. Donor details come from another sample of the same person, matched by shared clones. Recombination linked TRBV7-2 to TRBJ2-1, with a weak D call of TRBD2 (6 bases match). The sequencing here drew on peripheral blood mononuclear cells (PBMCs), taken at new diagnosis, from a patient treated with antithyroid drugs. The CDR3 loop reads CASSWDFRNEQFF. Read as DNA, the sequence is TGTGCCAGCAGCTGGGACTTTCGTAATGAGCAGTTCTTC.